This passage covers 18 T cell receptor beta chains from one sample sequenced in a study of cytomegalovirus exposure and HLA in healthy donors. With 60 Vbeta and 13 Jbeta primers, the PCR was carried out. The repertoire was sequenced with immunoSEQ multiplex PCR; TCRdb's copy has only in-frame clones and lacks some. The table lists 150,000 to 200,000 clones, approximately 80% of them singletons. The specimen sequenced was PBMCs. The receptors derive from a man between 18 and 35 years old in good health and CMV-seropositive.

The chain links TRBV5-1 to TRBJ2-1, with 15 bases identical to TRBD2. The ends lost 5 bases at V and 7 bases at J; junction bases unmatched: 4. CDR1 and CDR2 from the germline V gene are SGHRS and YFSETQ. The CDR3 is made up of 15 amino acids. In DNA, the CDR3 is TGCGCCAGCAGGCCGGGACTAGCGGGAGGTAATGAGCAGTTCTTC. This encodes CASRPGLAGGNEQFF.

The J gene is TRBJ1-3, the V gene TRBV11-3; the match to TRBD1 covers 7 bases. The V and J ends lost 3 bases and 2 bases, in that order; junction bases with no gene match: 1. The germline CDR1 and CDR2 sequences are SGHNT and YENEEA. This CDR3 is built from 14 residues. This CDR3 is CASSFGTAGNTIYF. The CDR3 DNA reads as TGTGCCAGCAGCTTCGGGACAGCTGGAAACACCATATATTTT. The variable domain in full, with the rest retrieved from reference TRBV11-3 and TRBJ1-3, is EAGVVQSPRYKIIEKKQPVAFWCNPISGHNTLYWYLQNLGQGPELLIRYENEEAVDDSQLPKDRFSAERLKGVDSTLKIQPAELGDSAVYLCASSFGTAGNTIYFGEGSWLTVV.

V usage is TRBV27 and J usage is TRBJ2-1; D might be TRBD1 (6 bases). Trimming left V 5 bases short and J 6 bases short, with 14 bases between. The CDR3 extends over 14 amino acids. Germline V gene data show CDR1 as MNHEY and CDR2 as SMNVEV (reference sequence). The CDR3 reads CASSGGRRVNEQFF. The CDR3 DNA reads TGTGCCAGCAGTGGGGGCCGTCGAGTCAATGAGCAGTTCTTC.

This CDR3 is CASSKGQGAGEQYF. The CDR3 DNA sequence: TGTGCCAGCAGTAAAGGACAGGGGGCGGGCGAGCAGTACTTC. This chain links TRBV28 with TRBJ2-7; 11 nucleotides match TRBD1. Germline CDR1 is MDHEN and CDR2 is SYDVKM. This CDR3 comprises 14 residues. V lost 5 bases, J lost 6 bases, and 6 bases stayed unmatched.

The V and J genes are TRBV5-1 and TRBJ1-1; D remains unclear. This CDR3 spans 13 amino acids. V gave up 4 bases and J gave up 3 bases, with 10 bases separating them. CDR1 is SGHRS and CDR2 is YFSETQ in the germline V gene. The CDR3 spells CASSVTADTEAFF. The CDR3 nucleotides read TGCGCCAGCAGCGTAACAGCAGACACTGAAGCTTTCTTT.

The V call is TRBV16, the J call TRBJ1-2, with D uncertain. V was pared by 0 bases and J by 2 bases, with 7 bases between. This CDR3 has 14 amino acids. CDR1 and CDR2 from the germline V gene are KGHSY and FQNENV. The CDR3 coding sequence is TGTGCCAGCAGCCAATCGAGGCAGAACTATGGCTACACCTTC. It codes for CASSQSRQNYGYTF. The full variable domain, in which reference TRBV16 and TRBJ1-2 provide the parts outside the CDR3, is GEEVAQTPKHLVRGEGQKAKLYCAPIKGHSYVFWYQQVLKNEFKFLISFQNENVFDETGMPKERFSAKCLPNSPCSLEIQATKLEDSAVYFCASSQSRQNYGYTFGSGTRLTVV.

Only a few counts were recorded for this clone. This chain uses TRBV18 with TRBJ1-6, with a weak D call TRBD1 (6 bases). Trimming removed 3 bases from V and 2 bases from J, with 11 bases in between. There are 16 residues in the CDR3. Germline assignment: CDR1 KGHSH and CDR2 LQKENI. CDR3: CASSPGRDTYNSPLHF. In nucleotides, the CDR3 is TGTGCCAGCTCACCCGGAAGGGACACCTATAATTCACCCCTCCACTTT.

This clone was recorded a few times. The chain carries TRBV19 and TRBJ1-1; 7 positions agree with TRBD1. Germline lookup yields CDR1 LNHDA and CDR2 SQIVND (reference sequence). V was clipped by 6 bases and J by 4 bases; unmatched bases: 5. The CDR3 sequence is 13 residues long. The CDR3 is CASRQQGSTEAFF. In nucleotides, the CDR3 is TGTGCCAGTAGGCAACAGGGGAGCACTGAAGCTTTCTTT.

This chain connects TRBV5-1 to TRBJ1-1, with D uncertain. Germline CDR1 and CDR2: SGHRS and YFSETQ. Trimming took off 0 bases at V and 4 bases at J, with 16 bases between the two ends. CDR3 size: 16 residues. This CDR3 reads CASSLEASVLATEAFF. CDR3 DNA: TGCGCCAGCAGCTTGGAGGCTTCCGTGTTAGCCACTGAAGCTTTCTTT.

The chain uses TRBV18 and TRBJ1-1, with a weak D call TRBD1 (5 bases). The CDR3 spans 14 residues. Trimming removed 2 bases from V and 1 base from J, with 8 bases in between. The germline gives CDR1 KGHSH, CDR2 LQKENI. Written as DNA, the CDR3 is TGTGCCAGCTCACCAATCAGGGAGAACACTGAAGCTTTCTTT. Encoded protein: CASSPIRENTEAFF.

V is TRBV5-1 and J is TRBJ2-5, with 15 bases that match TRBD2. The CDR3 has 18 residues. The germline CDR1 and CDR2 sequences are SGHRS and YFSETQ. V gave up 3 bases and J gave up 0 bases; unmatched junction bases: 6. The CDR3 sequence: CASSYGLAGGPYQETQYF. The DNA of the CDR3 is TGCGCCAGCAGCTACGGACTAGCGGGGGGGCCGTACCAAGAGACCCAGTACTTC. The complete variable domain, with remaining parts taken from reference TRBV5-1 and TRBJ2-5, reads KAGVTQTPRYLIKTRGQQVTLSCSPISGHRSVSWYQQTPGQGLQFLFEYFSETQRNKGNFPGRFSGRQFSNSRSEMNVSTLELGDSALYLCASSYGLAGGPYQETQYFGPGTRLLVL.

This clone showed up just once. The chain recombines TRBV18 with TRBJ1-2, with D perhaps matching TRBD1 (6 bases). This CDR3 spans 13 amino acids. Trimming removed 6 bases from V and 2 bases from J, with 10 bases in between. CDR1 and CDR2 (germline): KGHSH, LQKENI. The CDR3 spells CASSLQGNYGYTF. Written as DNA, the CDR3 is TGTGCCAGCTCCCTACAGGGCAACTATGGCTACACCTTC.

This chain links TRBV7-3 with TRBJ2-5; D is uncertain. Germline V gene data show CDR1 as SGHTA and CDR2 as FQGTGA. The CDR3 sequence is 14 residues long. Trimming shortened V by 5 bases and J by 4 bases, and 14 bases separated the two germline ends. This CDR3 is CASSPNGLRETQYF. The DNA of the CDR3 is TGTGCCAGCAGCCCAAATGGTCTGCGAGAGACCCAGTACTTC.

The chain links TRBV7-2 to TRBJ1-2, with 10 bases aligning to TRBD1. Unmatched junction bases numbered 4, after V lost 5 bases and J lost 7 bases. This CDR3 has 13 residues. Germline-derived CDR1 and CDR2 are SGHTA and FQGNSA. The CDR3: CASSPGQGFGYTF. DNA for the CDR3: TGTGCCAGCAGCCCGGGACAGGGGTTTGGCTACACCTTC.

In its sample, this clone was seen once. This chain uses TRBV27 with TRBJ2-1; TRBD2 aligns across 7 bases. This CDR3 is built from 15 residues. V gave up 3 bases and J gave up 6 bases; unmatched junction bases: 8. CDR1 and CDR2 (germline): MNHEY, SMNVEV (reference sequence). In DNA form, the CDR3 reads TGTGCCAGCAGTTTTAAGCTAGCGGCGGTCAATGAGCAGTTCTTC. This codes for CASSFKLAAVNEQFF.

The chain is built from TRBV11-2 and TRBJ2-1, with D maybe TRBD1 (6 bases). Germline V gene sequence: CDR1 SGHAT, CDR2 FQNNGV. The CDR3 loop spans 17 amino acids. Between the trimmed V and J ends, which lost 3 bases and 2 bases, there was a span of 17 bases. The DNA for the CDR3 is TGTGCCAGCAGCTTCGGTGTGGCAGGGGTCCCCTACAATGAGCAGTTCTTC. It translates to CASSFGVAGVPYNEQFF.

The rearrangement uses TRBV11-2 and TRBJ1-2; 8 nucleotides agree with TRBD1. The CDR3 sequence is 16 residues long. Unmatched junction bases numbered 8, after V lost 0 bases and J lost 5 bases. Germline V gives CDR1 SGHAT, CDR2 FQNNGV. As DNA, the CDR3 is TGTGCCAGCAGCTTAGATCCAGGGGGCGCGGGATATGGCTACACCTTC. Amino acids: CASSLDPGGAGYGYTF.

This chain joins TRBV2 and TRBJ1-2; 9 nucleotides align to TRBD1. The V gene's germline CDR1 is SNHLY and CDR2 FYNNEI. The CDR3 length is 15 residues. The trim removed 6 bases at V and 1 base at J, leaving 6 bases unmatched. The chain's CDR3 is CASSGQGFGNYGYTF. CDR3 coding DNA: TGTGCCAGCAGCGGACAGGGGTTTGGTAACTATGGCTACACCTTC.